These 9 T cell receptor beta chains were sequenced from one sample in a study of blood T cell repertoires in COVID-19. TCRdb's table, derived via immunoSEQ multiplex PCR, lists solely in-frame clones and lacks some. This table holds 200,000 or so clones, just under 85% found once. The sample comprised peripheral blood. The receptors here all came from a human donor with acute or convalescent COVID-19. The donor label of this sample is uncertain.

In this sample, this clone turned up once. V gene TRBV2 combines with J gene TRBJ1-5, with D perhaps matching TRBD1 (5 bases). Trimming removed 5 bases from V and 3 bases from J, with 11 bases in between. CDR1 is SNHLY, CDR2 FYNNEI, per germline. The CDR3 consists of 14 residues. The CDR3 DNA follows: TGTGCCAGCAGTCAGGGAAAGAACAATCAGCCCCAGCATTTT. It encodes CASSQGKNNQPQHF.

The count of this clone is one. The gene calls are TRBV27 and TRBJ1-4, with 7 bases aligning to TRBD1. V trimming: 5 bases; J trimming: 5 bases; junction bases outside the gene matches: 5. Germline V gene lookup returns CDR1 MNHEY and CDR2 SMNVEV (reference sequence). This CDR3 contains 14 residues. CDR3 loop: CASSIGGPNEKLFF. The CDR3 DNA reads TGTGCCAGCAGTATAGGGGGCCCGAATGAAAAACTGTTTTTT.

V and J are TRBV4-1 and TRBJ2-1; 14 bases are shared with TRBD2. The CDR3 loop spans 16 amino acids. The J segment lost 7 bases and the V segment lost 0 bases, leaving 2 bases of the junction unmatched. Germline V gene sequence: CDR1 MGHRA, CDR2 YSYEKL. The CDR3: CASSQEGLAGANEQFF. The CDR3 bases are TGCGCCAGCAGCCAAGAGGGACTAGCGGGAGCTAATGAGCAGTTCTTC.

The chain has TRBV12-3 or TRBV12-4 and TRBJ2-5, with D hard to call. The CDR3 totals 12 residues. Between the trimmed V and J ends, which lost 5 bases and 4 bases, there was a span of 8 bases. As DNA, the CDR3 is TGTGCCAGCAGTCCGTCGCGAGAGACCCAGTACTTC. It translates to CASSPSRETQYF.

The CDR3 sequence is CASGDRVGEKLFF. DNA of the CDR3: TGCGCCAGCGGGGACAGGGTTGGAGAAAAACTGTTTTTT. V and J are TRBV5-1 and TRBJ1-4; 9 positions match TRBD1. V trimming: 7 bases; J trimming: 8 bases; junction bases outside the gene matches: 6. This CDR3 is 13 amino acids long. Germline V gives CDR1 SGHRS, CDR2 YFSETQ.

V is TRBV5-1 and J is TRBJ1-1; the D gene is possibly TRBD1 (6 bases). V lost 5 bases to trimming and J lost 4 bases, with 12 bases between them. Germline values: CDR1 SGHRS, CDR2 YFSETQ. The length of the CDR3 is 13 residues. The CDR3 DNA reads TGCGCCAGCAGACTAACAGGGACCACTGAAGCTTTCTTT. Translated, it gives CASRLTGTTEAFF.

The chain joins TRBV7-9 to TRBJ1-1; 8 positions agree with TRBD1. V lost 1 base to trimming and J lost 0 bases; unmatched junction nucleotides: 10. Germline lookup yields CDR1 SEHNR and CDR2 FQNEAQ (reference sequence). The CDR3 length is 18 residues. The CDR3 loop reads CASSLDTGGRTLNTEAFF. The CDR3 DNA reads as TGTGCCAGCAGCTTAGATACAGGGGGTCGCACATTGAACACTGAAGCTTTCTTT.

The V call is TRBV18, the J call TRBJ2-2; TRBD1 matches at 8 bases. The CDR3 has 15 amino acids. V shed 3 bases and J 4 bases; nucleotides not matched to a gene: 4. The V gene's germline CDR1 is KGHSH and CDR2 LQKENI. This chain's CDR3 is CASSPDGQGTGELFF. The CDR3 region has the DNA TGTGCCAGCTCACCTGACGGACAGGGCACCGGGGAGCTGTTTTTT.

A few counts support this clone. The CDR3 loop reads CASSELAGVGNEQFF. The CDR3 bases are TGTGCCAGCAGCGAACTAGCGGGAGTAGGGAATGAGCAGTTCTTC. This rearrangement joins TRBV14 to TRBJ2-1; 11 bases match TRBD2. Trimming at V came to 5 bases and at J to 7 bases, leaving 7 bases not matched to a gene. Germline CDR1 is SGHDN and CDR2 is FVKESK. This CDR3 contains 15 residues.